This TCR beta chain was documented in a study of control samples from healthy donors and cancer patients. The CDR3 contains 13 residues. The germline V and J ends were trimmed by 3 bases and 6 bases, with 11 bases remaining between them. Germline V gives CDR1 LNHDA, CDR2 SQIVND (reference sequence). Produced via immunoSEQ multiplex PCR; TCRdb's table is partial and in-frame only. The sample shows over 75,000 clones, approximately 82% of them seen only once. The specimen was blood. This receptor was obtained from a man aged 55 to 70 in good health. The chain couples TRBV19 to TRBJ1-2; D not resolved. The CDR3 spells CASSIRSRHGYTF. CDR3 DNA sequence: TGTGCCAGTAGTATCAGGTCACGCCATGGCTACACCTTC.